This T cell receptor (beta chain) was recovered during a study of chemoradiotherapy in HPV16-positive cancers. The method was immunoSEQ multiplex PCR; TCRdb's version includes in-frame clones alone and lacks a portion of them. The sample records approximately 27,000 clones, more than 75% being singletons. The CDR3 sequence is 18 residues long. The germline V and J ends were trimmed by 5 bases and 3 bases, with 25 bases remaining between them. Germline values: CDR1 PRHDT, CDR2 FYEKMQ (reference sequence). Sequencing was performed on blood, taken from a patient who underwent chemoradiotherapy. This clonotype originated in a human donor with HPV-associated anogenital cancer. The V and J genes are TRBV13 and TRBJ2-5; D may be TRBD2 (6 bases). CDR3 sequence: CASSPRRRQFRGKETQYF. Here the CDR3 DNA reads TGTGCCAGCAGCCCGCGACGAAGACAGTTCCGCGGGAAAGAGACCCAGTACTTC.